This passage covers 24 T cell receptor beta chains from one sample sequenced in a study of blood T cell repertoires in COVID-19. The method was immunoSEQ multiplex PCR; TCRdb's version includes in-frame clones alone and lacks a portion of them. The table shows under 150,000 clones, with around 81% occurring only once. Sample: peripheral blood. Every receptor here comes from a human donor in a cohort sampled during active COVID-19.

This rearrangement joins TRBV5-5 to TRBJ2-1; TRBD2 aligns across 14 bases. The germline V gene encodes CDR1 SGHKS and CDR2 YYEKEE (reference sequence). V lost 5 bases and J lost 4; bases outside the gene matches: 2. This CDR3 is 15 amino acids long. CDR3 in amino acids: CASSRTSGGYNEQFF. DNA for the CDR3: TGTGCCAGCAGTCGGACTAGCGGGGGGTACAATGAGCAGTTCTTC.

J is TRBJ1-5 and V is TRBV30; the match to TRBD1 covers 8 bases. Unmatched junction bases numbered 3, after V lost 2 bases and J lost 6 bases. The CDR3 spans 13 residues. Germline CDR1 is GTSNPN and CDR2 is SVGIG (reference sequence). CDR3 nucleotide sequence: TGTGCCTGGAGTCCGACAGGGGTTCAGCCCCAGCATTTT. Its translation: CAWSPTGVQPQHF.

This clone was seen only a few times. This rearrangement joins TRBV30 to TRBJ1-4; 8 positions match TRBD1. This CDR3 region has 13 residues. CDR1 is GTSNPN, CDR2 SVGIG, per germline (reference sequence). Germline trimming cut 7 bases from V and 4 bases from J; bases unmatched to any gene: 5. This CDR3 is CAYDRGHNEKLFF. The DNA of the CDR3 is TGTGCCTATGACAGGGGTCATAATGAAAAACTGTTTTTT.

The CDR3 region is CASSDGLAGWETQYF. In DNA form, the CDR3 reads TGCGCCAGCAGTGACGGACTAGCGGGGTGGGAGACCCAGTACTTC. The gene calls are TRBV10-1 and TRBJ2-5, with TRBD2 matching 12 bases. The trim removed 3 bases at V and 5 bases at J, leaving 4 bases unmatched. The CDR3 is 15 amino acids. Germline CDR1 and CDR2: WNHNN and SYGVQD (reference sequence).

The chain has TRBV6-1 and TRBJ1-2; no reliable D call. Germline-derived CDR1 and CDR2 are MNHNS and SASEGT. The V end lost 1 base, the J end lost 8 bases, and 11 bases lay between the germline ends. This CDR3 is built from 13 residues. CDR3 sequence reads: CASSEVKGGGYTF. The DNA of the CDR3 is TGTGCCAGCAGTGAAGTGAAGGGAGGAGGCTACACCTTC.

The rearrangement joins TRBV2 to TRBJ1-5, with 7 bases identical to TRBD1. The V gene's germline CDR1 is SNHLY and CDR2 FYNNEI. V lost 4 bases to trimming and J lost 7 bases; unmatched junction nucleotides: 4. CDR3 length: 13 amino acids. In nucleotides, the CDR3 is TGTGCCAGCAGTGCGGACAGGACGCAGCCCCAGCATTTT. Amino acids: CASSADRTQPQHF.

This rearrangement joins TRBV5-1 to TRBJ1-3; 12 positions agree with TRBD1. CDR1 is SGHRS, CDR2 YFSETQ, per germline. J gave up 4 bases and V 5 bases, and 4 bases lay outside the gene matches. This CDR3 contains 15 residues. DNA for the CDR3: TGCGCCAGCAGACGGGACAGGGGGCAAGGAAACACCATATATTTT. Protein product: CASRRDRGQGNTIYF.

This rearrangement joins TRBV28 to TRBJ1-1; D gene uncertain. Deletions cut 8 bases from V and 10 bases from J, with 14 bases between. From germline, CDR1 is MDHEN and CDR2 SYDVKM. The CDR3 is made up of 11 amino acids. The DNA of the CDR3 is TGTGCCAGCCAAGGAGGGCCGGTAGCTTTCTTT. Translation: CASQGGPVAFF.

This chain joins TRBV4-1 and TRBJ1-1; TRBD1 is a possible D gene (6 bases). This CDR3 is 15 amino acids long. Germline CDR1 is MGHRA and CDR2 is YSYEKL. V lost 0 bases and J 4 bases, leaving 12 bases between the germline ends. The CDR3 loop reads CASSQELTGTTEAFF. Written as DNA, the CDR3 is TGCGCCAGCAGCCAAGAACTTACAGGGACCACTGAAGCTTTCTTT.

V usage is TRBV28 and J usage is TRBJ1-1; tentative D call: TRBD1 (6 bases). The CDR3 is 13 residues long. The germline V gene encodes CDR1 MDHEN and CDR2 SYDVKM. The V gene lost 10 bases and the J gene lost 0 bases, with 12 bases spanning the gap. DNA of the CDR3: TGTGCCATCGAACAGGGTATGAACACTGAAGCTTTCTTT. Translating it yields CAIEQGMNTEAFF.

This clone was found a few times. The rearrangement joins TRBV7-2 to TRBJ1-3; unclear D gene. CDR1 SGHTA and CDR2 FQGNSA come from the germline V gene. This CDR3 has 15 residues. V lost 1 base and J 0 bases, leaving 7 bases between the germline ends. The CDR3 DNA reads as TGTGCCAGCAGCTTAGTCCAGTACTCTGGAAACACCATATATTTT. It is translated as CASSLVQYSGNTIYF.

V gene TRBV2 combines with J gene TRBJ2-7, with D possibly being TRBD1 (5 bases). The CDR3 runs to 12 residues. Germline CDR1 reads SNHLY; CDR2 reads FYNNEI. Trimming stripped 6 bases from V and 3 bases from J, with 9 bases between. CDR3 DNA: TGTGCCAGCAGACAGGACCGCTACGAGCAGTACTTC. This translates into CASRQDRYEQYF.

The rearrangement uses TRBV6-5 and TRBJ1-1; 7 bases line up with TRBD1. Unmatched junction bases numbered 0, after V lost 2 bases and J lost 3 bases. The length of the CDR3 is 13 residues. CDR1 MNHEY and CDR2 SVGAGI come from the germline V gene. The CDR3 bases are TGTGCCAGCAGTTACGACAGGGACACTGAAGCTTTCTTT. Amino acid sequence: CASSYDRDTEAFF.

This clone has a single count. This chain links TRBV27 with TRBJ1-2; D uncertain. CDR1 is MNHEY, CDR2 SMNVEV, per germline (reference sequence). The CDR3 covers 13 residues. Trimming removed 0 bases from V and 4 bases from J, with 6 bases in between. CDR3: CASSLSELYGYTF. The DNA of the CDR3 is TGTGCCAGCAGTTTATCTGAACTCTATGGCTACACCTTC.

The chain has TRBV7-8 and TRBJ2-3; 7 bases are a match to TRBD1. The CDR3 is 16 amino acids. V gave up 5 bases and J gave up 6 bases; unmatched junction bases: 14. Per the germline V gene, CDR1 is SGHVS and CDR2 is FQNEAQ. In DNA form, the CDR3 reads TGTGCCAGCAGCCCCTTTGGACAGGCGCCTGCGGATACGCAGTATTTT. It encodes CASSPFGQAPADTQYF.

The chain employs TRBV5-8 and TRBJ1-1, with D uncertain. Germline values: CDR1 SGHTS, CDR2 YDEGEE. Between the trimmed V and J ends, which lost 2 bases and 4 bases, there was a span of 12 bases. The CDR3 sequence is 14 residues long. The CDR3 nucleotides read TGTGCCAGCAGCTTTATGTTACCGAGCACTGAAGCTTTCTTT. Translating gives CASSFMLPSTEAFF. Using reference TRBV5-8 and TRBJ1-1 for the parts outside the CDR3, the full variable domain is EAGVTQSPTHLIKTRGQQATLRCSPISGHTSVYWYQQALGLGLQFLLWYDEGEERNRGNFPPRFSGRQFPNYSSELNVNALELEDSALYLCASSFMLPSTEAFFGQGTRLTVV.

The chain joins TRBV9 to TRBJ2-5; TRBD1 might be the D (5 bases). Per germline, CDR1 SGDLS and CDR2 YYNGEE. The CDR3 is 13 amino acids. Trimming removed 0 bases at V and 3 bases at J, with 6 bases between. CDR3 residues: CASSVGREETQYF. The CDR3 nucleotides are TGTGCCAGCAGCGTAGGCAGGGAAGAGACCCAGTACTTC.

The chain is built from TRBV5-1 and TRBJ2-4; 7 bases map to TRBD2. Germline V lookup: CDR1 SGHRS, CDR2 YFSETQ. The junction had 12 bases not matched to a gene; V was cut back by 5 bases and J by 7 bases. The CDR3 runs 15 residues. CDR3 bases: TGCGCCAGCAGATCCACTAGCGCCGGCGAGAACATTCAGTACTTC. Residues: CASRSTSAGENIQYF.

This rearrangement joins TRBV6-5 to TRBJ2-7; TRBD1 agrees at 7 bases. The CDR3 is 13 amino acids. Trimming removed 10 bases from V and 2 bases from J; junction bases left unmatched: 8. Germline CDR1 reads MNHEY; CDR2 reads SVGAGI. CDR3 in DNA: TGTGCCACCCTACGGGACAGCCCCTACGAGCAGTACTTC. Translating it yields CATLRDSPYEQYF.

This clone was seen a handful of times. The CDR3 bases are TGTGCCTGGAGTGTGGCGGTGAACACCGGGGAGCTGTTTTTT. Protein sequence: CAWSVAVNTGELFF. The V and J genes are TRBV30 and TRBJ2-2; D ambiguous. Trimming took 0 bases from V and 1 from J, leaving 6 bases between them. Germline lookup yields CDR1 GTSNPN and CDR2 SVGIG (reference sequence). The CDR3 runs to 14 residues.

This rearrangement joins TRBV23-1 to TRBJ1-2; possible D gene TRBD1, 6 bases. TRBV23-1 is treated as an ORF (open reading frame) with a function not yet certain. V shed 0 bases and J shed 2 bases, with 10 bases lying between them. The CDR3 length is 15 residues. The CDR3 coding sequence is TGCGCCAGCAGTCAATCATGGGGGACAAACTATGGCTACACCTTC. Amino acids: CASSQSWGTNYGYTF.

The rearrangement links TRBV6-1 to TRBJ2-3, with a weak D call TRBD2 (7 bases). The CDR3 has 16 amino acids. Per germline, CDR1 MNHNS and CDR2 SASEGT. The ends were cut back, 3 bases at V and 2 bases at J, with 15 bases in the middle. The CDR3 bases are TGTGCCAGCAGTGAGTTTGCGGGGGCCCTCACAGATACGCAGTATTTT. It yields the protein CASSEFAGALTDTQYF.

This clone was observed a single time. The V and J genes are TRBV19 and TRBJ1-2; D might be TRBD1 (6 bases). Germline CDR1 LNHDA, CDR2 SQIVND (reference sequence). The V and J ends lost 5 bases and 7 bases respectively, with 14 bases between them. This CDR3 has 13 amino acids. The CDR3 protein is CASSPQGGSGYTF. The DNA for the CDR3 is TGTGCCAGTAGTCCCCAAGGGGGTTCTGGCTACACCTTC. The variable domain in full, completed from reference TRBV19 and TRBJ1-2, reads DGGITQSPKYLFRKEGQNVTLSCEQNLNHDAMYWYRQDPGQGLRLIYYSQIVNDFQKGDIAEGYSVSREKKESFPLTVTSAQKNPTAFYLCASSPQGGSGYTFGSGTRLTVV.

In DNA form, the CDR3 reads TGTGCCAGCAGTTTTTATTACAGCCCCGGACTAGCGGGGGAGCTTTGGGAAACCGGGGAGCTGTTTTTT. The encoded protein is CASSFYYSPGLAGELWETGELFF. The gene calls are TRBV27 and TRBJ2-2; 13 bases are shared with TRBD2. Trimming removed 3 bases from V and 5 bases from J; junction bases left unmatched: 24. This CDR3 is built from 23 residues. Per germline, CDR1 MNHEY and CDR2 SMNVEV (reference sequence).